This passage covers 29 T cell receptor beta chains from one sample sequenced in a study of cytomegalovirus exposure and HLA in healthy donors. The PCR employed 60 Vbeta primers together with 13 Jbeta primers. TCRdb's copy holds only in-frame clones and misses some; the assay was immunoSEQ multiplex PCR. The sample holds approximately 120,000 clones, 75% to 80% seen once. The sequenced sample was PBMCs. Source of these receptors: a man aged 40-49 years in good health and CMV-seronegative.

V usage is TRBV9 and J usage is TRBJ1-3; TRBD1 aligns across 8 bases. The CDR3 contains 16 residues. J gave up 3 bases and V 2 bases, and 7 bases lay outside the gene matches. The germline gives CDR1 SGDLS, CDR2 YYNGEE. CDR3: CASSVTGANFGNTIYF. The CDR3 DNA reads TGTGCCAGCAGCGTGACAGGGGCCAACTTTGGAAACACCATATATTTT.

J is TRBJ1-1 and V is TRBV30; D call uncertain. CDR3 length: 12 residues. The germline V gene has CDR1 GTSNPN and CDR2 SVGIG (reference sequence). The V end was cut by 0 bases, the J end by 3 bases, with 5 bases between. The CDR3 region has the DNA TGTGCCTGGAGTGTCCTATACACTGAAGCTTTCTTT. Its protein product is CAWSVLYTEAFF.

The V and J genes are TRBV11-2 and TRBJ2-3; D is undetermined. V shed 2 bases and J shed 5 bases, with 5 bases lying between them. This CDR3 spans 12 amino acids. CDR1 and CDR2 from the germline V gene are SGHAT and FQNNGV. The CDR3 loop is CASSLSLDTQYF. The CDR3 DNA reads as TGTGCCAGCAGCTTATCCCTAGATACGCAGTATTTT. Together with reference TRBV11-2 and TRBJ2-3, the CDR3 gives the full variable domain: EAGVAQSPRYKIIEKRQSVAFWCNPISGHATLYWYQQILGQGPKLLIQFQNNGVVDDSQLPKDRFSAERLKGVDSTLKIQPAKLEDSAVYLCASSLSLDTQYFGPGTRLTVL.

The gene calls are TRBV28 and TRBJ1-4, with a weak D call TRBD1 (5 bases). The CDR3 is 13 residues long. Deletions cut 10 bases from V and 4 bases from J, with 13 bases between. Germline CDR1 and CDR2: MDHEN and SYDVKM. The CDR3 here is CANKDSSNEKLFF. DNA of the CDR3: TGTGCCAACAAAGACAGTAGTAATGAAAAACTGTTTTTT. The full variable domain, completed using reference TRBV28 and TRBJ1-4, is DVKVTQSSRYLVKRTGEKVFLECVQDMDHENMFWYRQDPGLGLRLIYFSYDVKMKEKGDIPEGYSVSREKKERFSLILESASTNQTSMYLCANKDSSNEKLFFGSGTQLSVL.

The V gene is TRBV28, the J gene TRBJ2-7; D is perhaps TRBD2 (6 bases). The V end lost 5 bases, the J end lost 5 bases, and 10 bases lay between the germline ends. Germline assignment: CDR1 MDHEN and CDR2 SYDVKM. The CDR3 is 12 residues long. CDR3 DNA sequence: TGTGCCAGCAGTCCTCTAGCGAACGAGCAGTACTTC. It codes for CASSPLANEQYF.

The rearrangement uses TRBV28 and TRBJ1-5; no definite D call. The V gene's germline CDR1 is MDHEN and CDR2 SYDVKM. The CDR3 length is 12 residues. Trimming cost V 7 bases and J 6 bases, with 10 bases left between them. CDR3 nucleotides: TGTGCCAGCACCGCGGGCGGTCAGCCCCAGCATTTT. Residues: CASTAGGQPQHF.

This chain joins TRBV5-1 and TRBJ2-7; D not resolved. Germline lookup yields CDR1 SGHRS and CDR2 YFSETQ. The CDR3 runs to 14 residues. V shed 0 bases and J shed 2 bases, with 9 bases lying between them. CDR3 residues: CASSLGSTPYEQYF. The DNA of the CDR3 is TGCGCCAGCAGCTTGGGTAGCACCCCCTACGAGCAGTACTTC.

The rearrangement uses TRBV6-6 and TRBJ2-5, with TRBD1 matching 7 bases. Matching the DNA end better, TRBJ2-7 makes the J call doubtful. Looked up from germline, CDR1 is MNHNY and CDR2 is SVGAGI (reference sequence). This CDR3 region has 13 residues. CDR3 DNA sequence: TGTGCCAGCGGGGACAGTGTGGGCCGCGAGCAGTACTTC. It encodes CASGDSVGREQYF.

This rearrangement joins TRBV7-9 to TRBJ2-7; 7 nucleotides align to TRBD1. There are 12 residues in the CDR3. The junction had 10 bases not matched to a gene; V was cut back by 5 bases and J by 12 bases. Germline V lookup: CDR1 SEHNR, CDR2 FQNEAQ (reference sequence). The DNA of the CDR3 is TGTGCCAGCAGCCAAGGTGGGGGACAGTGGTACTTC. This sequence encodes CASSQGGGQWYF.

The chain has TRBV6-1 and TRBJ2-1; 8 positions agree with TRBD2. Per the germline V gene, CDR1 is MNHNS and CDR2 is SASEGT. The CDR3 is made up of 15 amino acids. With V trimmed by 10 bases and J by 4 bases, 12 bases remained unmatched. DNA for the CDR3: TGTGCCACCTTACCGGGGGGGGCTTCATACAATGAGCAGTTCTTC. Translation: CATLPGGASYNEQFF.

The chain links TRBV18 to TRBJ1-1, with D hard to call. Germline CDR1 reads KGHSH; CDR2 reads LQKENI. The V end lost 4 bases, the J end lost 1 base, and 13 bases lay between the germline ends. The CDR3 is 15 residues long. CDR3 sequence: CASSQNSITNTEAFF. DNA for the CDR3: TGTGCCAGCTCACAAAATAGTATTACGAACACTGAAGCTTTCTTT.

The V and J genes are TRBV5-4 and TRBJ1-2; maybe TRBD1 (5 bases). The CDR3 runs 17 residues. V lost 3 bases and J 4 bases, leaving 22 bases between the germline ends. The germline V gene encodes CDR1 SGHNT and CDR2 YYREEE (reference sequence). For the CDR3, the DNA is TGTGCCAGCAGCTCGTTTGGGGGACTCCGGGGAGGCTATGGCTACACCTTC. The encoded protein is CASSSFGGLRGGYGYTF.

The CDR3 sequence is CASRLPGGGGTSGGYEQFF. The CDR3 nucleotides are TGTGCCAGCCGCTTACCAGGGGGCGGAGGGACTAGCGGGGGCTATGAGCAGTTCTTC. The chain combines TRBV27 with TRBJ2-1; 14 bases are shared with TRBD2. The germline gives CDR1 MNHEY, CDR2 SMNVEV (reference sequence). V shed 8 bases, J shed 8 bases, and the junction held 20 bases outside the gene matches. CDR3 length: 19 amino acids.

A note on this clone: An end of the junction does not agree with germline; a read error may underlie this. This chain links TRBV11-2 with TRBJ1-1, with a weak D call TRBD1 (5 bases). This CDR3 has 15 residues. CDR1 and CDR2 from the germline V gene are SGHAT and FQNNGV. In nucleotides, the CDR3 is TGTGCCAGCAGCCTAGATTCGCGGGGGGAGACTGAAGCTTTCTTT. Protein: CASSLDSRGETEAFF.

This clone was recorded only once. The V and J genes are TRBV7-2 and TRBJ1-3, with D possibly matching TRBD1 (5 bases). V was cut by 1 base and J by 2 bases, with 21 bases left in between. This CDR3 has 19 amino acids. The germline gives CDR1 SGHTA, CDR2 FQGNSA. The CDR3 sequence is CASSLVQYVGQGAGNTIYF. CDR3 bases: TGTGCCAGCAGCTTAGTTCAGTACGTGGGCCAGGGCGCTGGAAACACCATATATTTT.

V usage is TRBV7-2 and J usage is TRBJ2-5, with 9 bases aligning to TRBD1. Germline loops: CDR1 SGHTA, CDR2 FQGNSA. V dropped 4 bases and J dropped 6; count of bases not matched to a gene: 6. The CDR3 is 14 amino acids. The CDR3 coding sequence is TGTGCCAGCAGCTACGGACAGGGGAAGAAGACCCAGTACTTC. It encodes CASSYGQGKKTQYF. The whole variable domain, filled in from reference TRBV7-2 and TRBJ2-5, reads GAGVSQSPSNKVTEKGKDVELRCDPISGHTALYWYRQSLGQGLEFLIYFQGNSAPDKSGLPSDRFSAERTGGSVSTLTIQRTQQEDSAVYLCASSYGQGKKTQYFGPGTRLLVL.

The V call is TRBV5-4, the J call TRBJ1-2; TRBD1 is a possible D gene (5 bases). Germline CDR1 is SGHNT and CDR2 is YYREEE (reference sequence). V lost 3 bases and J 3 bases, leaving 21 bases between the germline ends. There are 17 residues in the CDR3. The CDR3 here is CASSSSRGRGSDYGYTF. The CDR3 DNA sequence: TGTGCCAGCAGCTCCTCCCGAGGACGGGGGTCGGACTATGGCTACACCTTC.

This chain connects TRBV10-3 to TRBJ1-3, with 7 bases identical to TRBD1. With V trimmed by 3 bases and J by 1 base, 6 bases remained unmatched. The CDR3 has 16 amino acids. Germline V gene sequence: CDR1 ENHRY, CDR2 SYGVKD. DNA of the CDR3: TGTGCCATCAGTGATTATAAGGGGGCTTCTGGAAACACCATATATTTT. This translates into CAISDYKGASGNTIYF.

The chain combines TRBV4-2 with TRBJ1-1, with D uncertain. CDR1 is LGHNA, CDR2 YNFKEQ, per germline. The V and J ends lost 7 bases and 3 bases respectively, with 9 bases between them. The CDR3 is 12 amino acids. The CDR3 loop reads CASKQVDTEAFF. Written as DNA, the CDR3 is TGTGCCAGCAAACAAGTCGACACTGAAGCTTTCTTT.

The rearrangement uses TRBV5-1 and TRBJ1-1; TRBD1 might be the D (5 bases). Trimming took off 4 bases at V and 0 bases at J, with 10 bases between the two ends. This CDR3 region has 14 residues. Germline lookup yields CDR1 SGHRS and CDR2 YFSETQ. The CDR3 bases are TGCGCCAGCAGCCAGGGCGGATTGAACACTGAAGCTTTCTTT. Translating it yields CASSQGGLNTEAFF.

The rearrangement links TRBV9 to TRBJ1-6, with 9 bases identical to TRBD1. V was pared by 0 bases and J by 8 bases, with 9 bases of the junction left unmatched. The germline V gene encodes CDR1 SGDLS and CDR2 YYNGEE. The CDR3 is made up of 17 amino acids. As DNA, the CDR3 is TGTGCCAGCAGCGTAGGTCAGATGGGACAGGGTGATTCACCCCTCCACTTT. Protein sequence: CASSVGQMGQGDSPLHF.

This sequence joins TRBV20-1 and TRBJ1-1, with TRBD1 matching over 9 bases. The germline V gene encodes CDR1 DFQATT and CDR2 SNEGSKA (reference sequence). CDR3 size: 11 residues. The V and J ends lost 2 bases and 11 bases, in that order; junction bases with no gene match: 3. CDR3 in DNA: TGCAGTGCTAGACCCGGGACAGGGGCTTTCTTT. This gives the protein CSARPGTGAFF.

The chain is built from TRBV5-1 and TRBJ2-6, with 10 nucleotides matching TRBD1. V lost 7 bases and J lost 0; bases outside the gene matches: 7. Germline loops: CDR1 SGHRS, CDR2 YFSETQ. The CDR3 loop spans 17 amino acids. As DNA, the CDR3 is TGCGCCAGCGGCGGGACAGGGGTCATCTCTGGGGCCAACGTCCTGACTTTC. Its protein is CASGGTGVISGANVLTF.

The rearrangement joins TRBV5-6 to TRBJ1-2; possibly TRBD1 for D (6 bases). Germline CDR1 is SGHDT and CDR2 is YYEEEE. Trimming left V 3 bases short and J 8 bases short, with 17 bases between. The CDR3 is 14 residues long. The CDR3 DNA reads TGTGCCAGCAGCTCAGTAACAGGGAGCCGAGGCTACACCTTC. Translating gives CASSSVTGSRGYTF.

This chain connects TRBV11-2 to TRBJ2-1; 9 positions match TRBD2. V lost 4 bases, J lost 9 bases, and 7 bases stayed unmatched. CDR1 SGHAT and CDR2 FQNNGV come from the germline V gene. The CDR3 extends over 14 amino acids. CDR3 loop: CASSWTSGGTEQFF. For the CDR3, the DNA is TGTGCCAGCAGCTGGACAAGCGGGGGGACTGAGCAGTTCTTC. Based on the CDR3 plus reference TRBV11-2 and TRBJ2-1, the full variable domain is EAGVAQSPRYKIIEKRQSVAFWCNPISGHATLYWYQQILGQGPKLLIQFQNNGVVDDSQLPKDRFSAERLKGVDSTLKIQPAKLEDSAVYLCASSWTSGGTEQFFGPGTRLTVL.

About this clone: A read error is likely, as this CDR3 ends without the conserved phenylalanine or tryptophan. The chain couples TRBV7-9 to TRBJ2-7, with D hard to call. V was pared by 5 bases and J by 0 bases, with 11 bases between. The V gene's germline CDR1 is SEHNR and CDR2 FQNEAQ (reference sequence). This CDR3 has 14 residues. This chain's CDR3 is CASSLTTDSYEQYL. The CDR3 bases are TGTGCCAGCAGCCTAACGACGGACTCCTACGAGCAGTACCTC.

This chain links TRBV18 with TRBJ1-6, with D possibly TRBD1 on 5 matching bases. The CDR3 has 12 amino acids. Deletions cut 3 bases from V and 11 bases from J, with 8 bases between. In germline, CDR1 is KGHSH, CDR2 LQKENI. For the CDR3, the DNA is TGTGCCAGCTCACCCCGGGGGACACCCCTCCACTTT. This translates into CASSPRGTPLHF.

This clone appeared a few times. Other DNA sequences in this sample translate to the same CDR3. V gene TRBV7-8 combines with J gene TRBJ2-3; 9 nucleotides match TRBD2. V lost 5 bases, J lost 1 base, and 10 bases stayed unmatched. The CDR3 is 17 amino acids. CDR1 SGHVS and CDR2 FQNEAQ come from the germline V gene. CDR3 protein: CASSLGQASGGTDTQYF. The CDR3 nucleotides read TGTGCCAGCAGCCTCGGCCAGGCTAGCGGGGGCACAGATACGCAGTATTTT. Full variable domain (missing parts from reference TRBV7-8 and TRBJ2-3): GAGVSQSPRYKVAKRGQDVALRCDPISGHVSLFWYQQALGQGPEFLTYFQNEAQLDKSGLPSDRFFAERPEGSVSTLKIQRTQQEDSAVYLCASSLGQASGGTDTQYFGPGTRLTVL.

In DNA form, the CDR3 reads TGTGCCAGCAGCTCCGGAATCGGGACAGGAGGAAACACCATATATTTT. Protein product: CASSSGIGTGGNTIYF. V usage is TRBV7-2 and J usage is TRBJ1-3; TRBD1 aligns across 8 bases. V dropped 4 bases and J dropped 4; count of bases not matched to a gene: 9. Germline values: CDR1 SGHTA, CDR2 FQGNSA. The CDR3 totals 16 residues. The complete variable domain, with remaining parts taken from reference TRBV7-2 and TRBJ1-3, reads GAGVSQSPSNKVTEKGKDVELRCDPISGHTALYWYRQSLGQGLEFLIYFQGNSAPDKSGLPSDRFSAERTGGSVSTLTIQRTQQEDSAVYLCASSSGIGTGGNTIYFGEGSWLTVV.